The entry below describes one T cell receptor beta chain. Its specificity is not known. Germline loops: CDR1 MNHEY, CDR2 SVGAGI. This CDR3 is built from 15 residues. V was trimmed by 0 bases and J by 1 base, leaving 7 bases between them. These data originate in a study of cytomegalovirus exposure and HLA in healthy donors. Points from the study as a whole: Later on, an analysis found that several of the most significant clusters appeared to be linked to common viral pathogens, which included parvovirus B19.

PCR used 60 Vbeta primers and 13 Jbeta primers. The repertoire was sequenced with immunoSEQ multiplex PCR; TCRdb's copy has only in-frame clones and lacks some. The repertoire holds 97,000 or so clones, with around a tenth as singletons. Material for sequencing was PBMCs. The chain joins TRBV6-5 to TRBJ1-5, with D possibly matching TRBD1 (6 bases). The sequence was obtained from a man aged 50 to 60 in good health and CMV-seropositive. For the CDR3, the DNA is TGTGCCAGCAGTTACTCCCAGGGGAGCAATCAGCCCCAGCATTTT. Amino acids: CASSYSQGSNQPQHF.